The 17 T cell receptor beta chains in this list originate from one sample, sequenced in a study of blood T cells in healthy people across ages. For the second PCR, which ran for about 6 to 11 cycles, a sample-barcoded 5' primer and a J-beta primer mix were used. Each CDR3 protein is one row after TCRdb ran MiXCR on the 5' RACE reads. In the table there are approximately 580,000 distinct CDR3 sequences, about 24% of which are singletons. The sample was also linked to a second study, of T cells of mothers and their children.

Sequenced input: blood. These receptors came from a boy aged 5-17 years in good health.

This clonotype was seen just once. The chain couples TRBV6-6 to TRBJ1-1, with unresolved D. The CDR3 totals 12 residues. V was pared by 5 bases and J by 6 bases, with 10 bases between. Looked up from germline, CDR1 is MNHNY and CDR2 is SVGAGI (reference sequence). In nucleotides, the CDR3 is TGTGCCAGCAGTCACCCCTATCCTGAAGCTTTCTTT. It translates to CASSHPYPEAFF.

This chain uses TRBV7-9 with TRBJ2-7, with a weak D call TRBD1 (5 bases). Per germline, CDR1 SEHNR and CDR2 FQNEAQ (reference sequence). The V end lost 4 bases, the J end lost 2 bases, and 9 bases lay between the germline ends. The CDR3 runs 13 residues. This CDR3 reads CASSSRQPYEQYF. Written as DNA, the CDR3 is TGTGCCAGCAGCTCCCGACAGCCCTACGAGCAGTACTTC. The entire variable domain, with the rest obtained from reference TRBV7-9 and TRBJ2-7, is as follows: DTGVSQNPRHKITKRGQNVTFRCDPISEHNRLYWYRQTLGQGPEFLTYFQNEAQLEKSRLLSDRFSAERPKGSFSTLEIQRTEQGDSAMYLCASSSRQPYEQYFGPGTRLTVT.

CDR3 bases: TGCAGCGCCAAGCCGCCGGGACAGGGTTTAGGCAATGAGCAGTTCTTC. Translation gives CSAKPPGQGLGNEQFF. The J gene is TRBJ2-5, the V gene TRBV29-1, with 9 positions matching TRBD1. The J call is in doubt because the DNA end fits TRBJ2-1 better. The germline CDR1 and CDR2 sequences are SQVTM and ANQGSEA. The CDR3 extends over 16 amino acids.

The rearrangement joins TRBV11-2 to TRBJ2-5; the D call may be TRBD1 or TRBD2 (5 bases each). CDR3 length: 16 residues. The V gene lost 5 bases and the J gene lost 7 bases, with 23 bases spanning the gap. Germline CDR1 SGHAT, CDR2 FQNNGV. DNA of the CDR3: TGTGCCAGCAGCGAAACCTACCGGGACCTCAGGAGGACCCAGTACTTC. Translating it yields CASSETYRDLRRTQYF.

There are a few counts of this clonotype. The chain links TRBV28 to TRBJ1-1, with TRBD1 matching over 10 bases. After removal of 6 bases from V and 7 bases from J, the junction contained 5 bases not matched to a gene. CDR1 and CDR2 from the germline V gene are MDHEN and SYDVKM. This CDR3 region has 13 residues. DNA for the CDR3: TGTGCCAGCAGCCCTGGGGACAGGGGTGAAGCTTTCTTT. This translates into CASSPGDRGEAFF.

This clonotype has a handful of counts. The chain couples TRBV14 to TRBJ1-2; tentatively, D is TRBD1 (6 bases). Germline CDR1 SGHDN, CDR2 FVKESK. Trimming removed 8 bases from V and 7 bases from J, with 17 bases in between. There are 13 residues in the CDR3. The CDR3 nucleotides read TGTGCCAGCTCCACAGGGCCCGGTGGTGGCTACACCTTC. This sequence encodes CASSTGPGGGYTF.

In its sample, this clonotype was seen a few times. The chain couples TRBV20-1 to TRBJ2-7, with a possible D match to TRBD2 (5 bases). The V end was cut by 2 bases, the J end by 7 bases, with 18 bases between. Germline V gives CDR1 DFQATT, CDR2 SNEGSKA (reference sequence). The CDR3 loop spans 14 amino acids. The CDR3 loop is CSARIGLQSGEQYF. CDR3 coding DNA: TGCAGTGCTAGAATCGGCTTGCAGTCGGGAGAGCAGTACTTC.

This clonotype turned up a few times. V is TRBV5-1 and J is TRBJ2-1; 11 positions agree with TRBD2. Unmatched junction bases numbered 12, after V lost 2 bases and J lost 8 bases. The germline V gene has CDR1 SGHRS and CDR2 YFSETQ. The CDR3 runs 17 residues. The CDR3 region has the DNA TGCGCCAGCAGCTTATCAGTGGGTAGCGGGGGGGCCTATGAGCAGTTCTTC. Translating gives CASSLSVGSGGAYEQFF.

This chain links TRBV29-1 with TRBJ2-1, with D unclear. The CDR3 is 14 residues long. Trimming took off 5 bases at V and 5 bases at J, with 16 bases between the two ends. Germline CDR1 reads SQVTM; CDR2 reads ANQGSEA. The CDR3 nucleotides are TGCAGCGTTTCCCTCCTTTTAGCAAACAATGAGCAGTTCTTC. Its protein is CSVSLLLANNEQFF.

The rearrangement uses TRBV29-1 and TRBJ1-2; D gene uncertain. Germline CDR1 is SQVTM and CDR2 is ANQGSEA. V dropped 3 bases and J dropped 4 bases, with 15 bases sitting between them. There are 14 residues in the CDR3. The CDR3 nucleotides are TGCAGCGTTGACACGTTGGAAAGCGCCTATGGCTACACCTTC. Amino acid sequence: CSVDTLESAYGYTF.

This clonotype was observed many times. The chain recombines TRBV4-1 with TRBJ2-7; the match to TRBD2 covers 7 bases. Germline V gene sequence: CDR1 MGHRA, CDR2 YSYEKL. V was pared by 4 bases and J by 0 bases, with 9 bases of the junction left unmatched. The CDR3 consists of 16 residues. CDR3 amino acids: CASSPMRELASYEQYF. CDR3 coding DNA: TGCGCCAGCAGCCCGATGCGGGAGCTAGCCTCCTACGAGCAGTACTTC.

The chain carries TRBV21-1 and TRBJ2-5; no DNA check was done on the table's D call, TRBD2. The DNA end is a closer match to TRBJ2-7, so the J assignment may be wrong. TRBV21-1 counts as a pseudogene. This CDR3 has 15 residues. CDR3 region: CASRPTVGASYEQYF. The CDR3 DNA sequence: TGTGCCAGCAGACCAACGGTGGGGGCCTCCTACGAGCAGTACTTC.

This rearrangement joins TRBV27 to TRBJ2-7, with D possibly called TRBD1 or TRBD2 (5 bases each). V lost 6 bases and J lost 0, with 12 bases in between. The V gene's germline CDR1 is MNHEY and CDR2 SMNVEV (reference sequence). The CDR3 length is 14 residues. The CDR3 sequence is CASSPGPTSYEQYF. The CDR3 region has the DNA TGTGCCAGCAGCCCGGGACCGACCTCCTACGAGCAGTACTTC.

The V and J genes are TRBV28 and TRBJ2-5; possible D gene TRBD2, 6 bases. The DNA end is a closer match to TRBJ2-7, so the J assignment may be wrong. The CDR3 consists of 15 residues. Germline values: CDR1 MDHEN, CDR2 SYDVKM. CDR3 sequence reads: CASTLGGGLIYEQYF. CDR3 sequence (DNA): TGTGCCAGCACCCTCGGTGGGGGACTCATCTACGAGCAGTACTTC.

The gene calls are TRBV5-1 and TRBJ1-1; D is possibly TRBD1 (6 bases). The CDR3 loop spans 13 amino acids. V lost 9 bases and J lost 4, with 16 bases in between. Germline lookup yields CDR1 SGHRS and CDR2 YFSETQ. CDR3 DNA sequence: TGCGCCACCAGGGGTTCCTTGGGCACTGAAGCTTTCTTT. Translation gives CATRGSLGTEAFF.

The chain links TRBV7-9 to TRBJ2-4, with TRBD2 matching over 8 bases. The CDR3 contains 14 residues. V lost 5 bases, J lost 9 bases, and 9 bases stayed unmatched. The germline CDR1 and CDR2 sequences are SEHNR and FQNEAQ (reference sequence). The CDR3 coding sequence is TGTGCCAGCAGCCCACGGACTAGCTTGGGCATTCAGTACTTC. It yields the protein CASSPRTSLGIQYF.

This clonotype was detected a few times. This sequence joins TRBV4-1 and TRBJ2-5, with 8 positions matching TRBD1. The DNA matches TRBJ2-7 better at its end, which makes the J call doubtful. This CDR3 is built from 15 residues. CDR1 and CDR2 (germline): MGHRA, YSYEKL. CDR3 coding DNA: TGCGCCAGCAGCCACCCCGTCGACAGGGGCTACGAGCAGTACTTC. It translates to CASSHPVDRGYEQYF.